This TCR beta chain came from a study of patients and donors after allogeneic stem cell transplantation. Losses at the gene ends were 8 bases for V and 3 bases for J; bases not matched to a gene: 8. Germline V lookup: CDR1 KGHSH, CDR2 LQKENI. This CDR3 region has 14 residues. MiXCR was run by TCRdb on the RT-PCR reads, yielding one entry per CDR3 protein. The sample shows approximately 98,000 distinct CDR3 sequences, approximately 40% of them seen only once. This clonotype was detected only once. This receptor was obtained from a human donor who was either an allogeneic HSCT recipient or a stem cell or donor lymphocyte infusion donor (not recorded which). It is not recorded whose cells these are; they may come from a transplant donor. V gene TRBV18 combines with J gene TRBJ2-7, with 9 nucleotides matching TRBD1. Sequencing was done on a sample of blood, either unsorted or a sorted T cell fraction (not recorded which). The CDR3: CASTDRGKIYEQYF. Written as DNA, the CDR3 is TGTGCCAGCACGGACAGGGGAAAAATCTACGAGCAGTACTTC.